Included here is one T cell receptor (beta chain) sequence, with context. Its antigen is unknown. The entry originates in a study of cytomegalovirus exposure and HLA in healthy donors. Study-wide results and caveats: Common viral pathogens (according to a later analysis) appeared linked to several of the most significant clusters. Information on immune exposure was restricted to one variable (CMV serostatus).

Trimming took 5 bases from V and 5 from J, leaving 13 bases between them. Looked up from germline, CDR1 is SGHTA and CDR2 is FQGNSA. The CDR3 has 14 amino acids. The PCR employed 60 Vbeta primers together with 13 Jbeta primers. Assay: immunoSEQ multiplex PCR; the TCRdb copy retains only in-frame clones and omits some. The repertoire table contains tens of thousands of clones. V and J are TRBV7-2 and TRBJ1-5, with D unresolved. The sample comprised PBMCs. The TCR originated in a female donor in good health and CMV-seronegative. In DNA, the CDR3 is TGTGCCAGCAGCCCTCGAGGAACTGATCAGCCCCAGCATTTT. Translating gives CASSPRGTDQPQHF.